This entry features one TCR beta chain sequence. Antigen specificity is unknown. Looked up from germline, CDR1 is SQVTM and CDR2 is ANQGSEA. Trimming stripped 4 bases from V and 6 bases from J, with 10 bases between. This CDR3 is 12 amino acids long. The data are from a study of healthy donors' naive CD4 and CD8 T cells. Turning to the study itself: Donors, half of them female, were 20-25, 40-50 or 60-70 years old.

Overall study results and limits: Roughly 13% of CD4/CD8 propensity variance appeared explained by V, J and CDR3 charge. Negatively charged CDR3s marked CD8+ lineage; positively charged CDR3s marked CD4+ lineage.

Each TCR library used 500 ng of total RNA and a linear amplification protocol. TCRdb reprocessed the reads with MiXCR, giving one entry per CDR3 protein. The sample lists about 180,000 distinct CDR3 sequences; nearly 75% were seen once. This sequence was found in a pool of human donors in good health; the sample pools cells from several healthy donors. The genes are TRBV29-1 and TRBJ2-1; maybe TRBD2 (6 bases). The sequencing sample was made of naive CD4+ and CD8+ T cells sorted from blood, pooled from several donors. CDR3 region: CSVGGGANEQFF. CDR3 DNA sequence: TGCAGCGTTGGAGGAGGGGCCAATGAGCAGTTCTTC.